This T cell receptor beta chain derives from a study of Ad26.COV2.S vaccination and SARS-CoV-2 variants. Findings and limits, study-wide: Breadth of non-spike TCRs did not differ between vaccinees and placebo recipients. Analytic work on TCR breadth and depth might have understated the full extent of total T cell responses.

Germline V gene lookup returns CDR1 MDHEN and CDR2 SYDVKM. The CDR3 contains 15 residues. V dropped 7 bases and J dropped 6 bases, with 22 bases sitting between them. Remarks on this clone: The antigen remains unidentified.

Profiling relied on immunoSEQ multiplex PCR, and the TCRdb table lists in-frame clones only, not all of them. The sample carries 300,000 to 350,000 clones, around four fifths recorded once. The treatment is: some 20 received Ad26.COV2.S at low or high dose, single or two shots; about 5 received placebo; per-sample allocation not given. Sample collection was performed on day 63 after the first vaccine or placebo injection. The sequence was collected from a person aged 18-60 years who received the Ad26.COV2.S COVID-19 vaccine or a placebo. The material sequenced was peripheral blood, taken in a trial of Ad26.COV2.S vaccine versus placebo. This sequence joins TRBV28 and TRBJ2-7; D is perhaps TRBD2 (6 bases). The chain's CDR3 is CASNPTRGTGSEQYF. CDR3 DNA sequence: TGTGCCAGCAACCCGACTCGGGGGACTGGTAGCGAGCAGTACTTC.